These 28 T cell receptor beta chains were sequenced from one sample in a study of post-analysis software for immune sequencing data. Study results and limitations: Patients carried a handful of TRBV segments more frequently than controls did, and TRBV5-6, TRBV5-1 and TRBV20-1 were among them.

Carried by the TCR beta cDNA libraries were unique molecular identifiers. TCRdb analysed the PCR reads with MiXCR anew, one entry per CDR3 protein. The sample lists 750,000 to 950,000 distinct CDR3 sequences, 53% occurring once. Their recognized antigens are unknown. The sequenced sample was blood. The receptors here all came from a girl under 18 with multiple sclerosis.

This clonotype was detected ten times or more. This chain uses TRBV15 with TRBJ2-1; TRBD2 matches at 9 bases. J was trimmed by 9 bases and V by 1 base; bases with no gene match: 13. CDR1 is LNHNV and CDR2 is YYDKDF in the germline V gene (reference sequence). This CDR3 has 17 residues. The CDR3 spells CATSRVPLDSGSSEQFF. CDR3 DNA: TGTGCCACCAGCAGAGTCCCCTTGGATAGCGGGAGTAGTGAGCAGTTCTTC.

V gene TRBV29-1 combines with J gene TRBJ2-1, with 9 bases identical to TRBD2. The CDR3 sequence is 14 residues long. Germline trimming cut 8 bases from V and 4 bases from J; bases unmatched to any gene: 9. Germline lookup yields CDR1 SQVTM and CDR2 ANQGSEA. The CDR3 region has the DNA TGCAGCCCTACCACGCTAGCGGGGTACAATGAGCAGTTCTTC. It codes for CSPTTLAGYNEQFF.

The gene calls are TRBV7-9 and TRBJ1-1; D may be TRBD1 (6 bases). V was trimmed by 4 bases and J by 5 bases, leaving 17 bases between them. The CDR3 contains 15 residues. Germline assignment: CDR1 SEHNR and CDR2 FQNEAQ (reference sequence). CDR3 in amino acids: CASSSGQGLMTEAFF. CDR3 DNA: TGTGCCAGCAGCTCCGGGCAGGGGTTGATGACTGAAGCTTTCTTT.

The V call is TRBV20-1, the J call TRBJ2-7; 10 nucleotides agree with TRBD1. With 6 bases clipped from V and 10 bases from J, the junction kept 9 bases outside the gene matches. The CDR3 is 12 residues long. The germline gives CDR1 DFQATT, CDR2 SNEGSKA (reference sequence). The CDR3 DNA reads TGCAGTGCGGTTAGAGGACAGGGGGACCAGTACTTC. As protein: CSAVRGQGDQYF.

The V and J genes are TRBV7-9 and TRBJ2-6; 11 bases are a match to TRBD2. Germline lookup yields CDR1 SEHNR and CDR2 FQNEAQ (reference sequence). This CDR3 comprises 20 residues. The junction had 13 bases not matched to a gene; V was cut back by 6 bases and J by 0 bases. The CDR3 DNA sequence: TGTGCCAGCAGTTTCCCAACCAGACTAGCGGGGAGCTCTGGGGCCAACGTCCTGACTTTC. Translated: CASSFPTRLAGSSGANVLTF.

The CDR3 loop reads CASGFGSGTDTQYF. The CDR3 DNA follows: TGTGCTAGTGGTTTCGGTTCAGGCACAGATACGCAGTATTTT. V is TRBV12-5 and J is TRBJ2-3; D call uncertain. The length of the CDR3 is 14 residues. V shed 3 bases and J shed 1 base, with 8 bases lying between them. In germline, CDR1 is LGHNT, CDR2 FRNRAP.

The gene calls are TRBV12-3 or TRBV12-4 and TRBJ2-1; D unresolved. There are 11 residues in the CDR3. V lost 7 bases, J lost 10 bases, and 11 bases lay in between. CDR3 DNA sequence: TGTGCCAGCACCGCAGCCTTGGAGCAGTTCTTC. This gives the protein CASTAALEQFF.

The rearrangement joins TRBV5-1 to TRBJ2-1; 11 nucleotides agree with TRBD2. The J segment lost 0 bases and the V segment lost 4 bases, leaving 15 bases of the junction unmatched. Germline V gene data show CDR1 as SGHRS and CDR2 as YFSETQ. This CDR3 comprises 20 residues. CDR3 coding DNA: TGCGCCAGCAGCCTGACGGGACTAGCGGATGGAGGGGCCTCCTACAATGAGCAGTTCTTC. It specifies CASSLTGLADGGASYNEQFF.

The chain uses TRBV6-5 and TRBJ1-5; 8 bases match TRBD1. The CDR3 has 15 residues. Trimming removed 5 bases from V and 3 bases from J; junction bases left unmatched: 6. The germline CDR1 and CDR2 sequences are MNHEY and SVGAGI. The CDR3 loop reads CASSTLDRDNQPQHF. The CDR3 DNA follows: TGTGCCAGCAGTACCCTGGACAGGGACAATCAGCCCCAGCATTTT.

The chain couples TRBV29-1 to TRBJ1-4; TRBD1 is a possible D gene (5 bases). Germline lookup yields CDR1 SQVTM and CDR2 ANQGSEA. V lost 2 bases, J lost 4 bases, and 8 bases lay in between. The CDR3 spans 13 residues. CDR3 coding DNA: TGCAGCGTTGAAACGGGGCTTAATGAAAAACTGTTTTTT. Translating gives CSVETGLNEKLFF.

The chain links TRBV20-1 to TRBJ2-1; the match to TRBD2 covers 8 bases. CDR3 size: 15 residues. In germline, CDR1 is DFQATT, CDR2 SNEGSKA (reference sequence). The ends lost 6 bases at V and 3 bases at J; junction bases unmatched: 10. The CDR3 spells CSATRREAGYNEQFF. CDR3 in DNA: TGCAGTGCGACAAGGCGGGAGGCGGGCTACAATGAGCAGTTCTTC.

This clonotype came up a few times. The chain couples TRBV7-3 to TRBJ2-1, with D possibly TRBD2 on 6 matching bases. Germline values: CDR1 SGHTA, CDR2 FQGTGA. The CDR3 extends over 14 amino acids. V was cut by 7 bases and J by 4 bases, with 14 bases left in between. CDR3 DNA: TGTGCCAGCAAACGGGACTCCATATACAATGAGCAGTTCTTC. This translates into CASKRDSIYNEQFF. Looking up the rest from reference TRBV7-3 and TRBJ2-1 gives the full variable domain: GAGVSQTPSNKVTEKGKYVELRCDPISGHTALYWYRQSLGQGPEFLIYFQGTGAADDSGLPNDRFFAVRPEGSVSTLKIQRTERGDSAVYLCASKRDSIYNEQFFGPGTRLTVL.

The J gene is TRBJ2-1, the V gene TRBV11-2, with 10 nucleotides matching TRBD2. The CDR3 loop spans 16 amino acids. Germline CDR1 reads SGHAT; CDR2 reads FQNNGV. V shed 6 bases, J shed 1 base, and the junction held 6 bases outside the gene matches. The CDR3 loop is CASRPLAGASYNEQFF. For the CDR3, the DNA is TGTGCCAGCAGACCCCTAGCGGGAGCTTCCTACAATGAGCAGTTCTTC.

V and J are TRBV29-1 and TRBJ1-2; 11 bases are a match to TRBD1. Trimming removed 6 bases from V and 2 bases from J; junction bases left unmatched: 8. From germline, CDR1 is SQVTM and CDR2 ANQGSEA. This CDR3 region has 15 residues. The CDR3 loop reads CSVDRWTGGNYGYTF. The CDR3 bases are TGCAGCGTGGATCGTTGGACAGGGGGCAACTATGGCTACACCTTC.

J is TRBJ2-5 and V is TRBV11-1; 7 positions agree with TRBD1. TRBJ2-7 explains the end of the DNA better; the J call may be wrong. CDR1 and CDR2 from the germline V gene are SGHAT and FQDESV (reference sequence). The CDR3 consists of 16 residues. CDR3 DNA sequence: TGTGCCAGCAGCTTTGCGGTCGACAGGGTTTCCTACGAGCAGTACTTC. This codes for CASSFAVDRVSYEQYF.

This clonotype was recorded a few times. This chain joins TRBV29-1 and TRBJ2-7, with 12 positions matching TRBD1. CDR3 length: 13 residues. V lost 6 bases and J lost 4; bases outside the gene matches: 4. Looked up from germline, CDR1 is SQVTM and CDR2 is ANQGSEA. CDR3: CSVGGQGAYEQYF. The DNA of the CDR3 is TGCAGCGTGGGGGGACAGGGGGCGTACGAGCAGTACTTC.

This clonotype was picked up a small number of times. The chain has TRBV7-2 and TRBJ1-5, with D perhaps matching TRBD1 (5 bases). Germline CDR1 reads SGHTA; CDR2 reads FQGNSA. Trimming took 1 base from V and 8 from J, leaving 15 bases between them. The CDR3 length is 15 residues. For the CDR3, the DNA is TGTGCCAGCAGCTTAGGGAGCCGGACATCCGAGCCCCAGCATTTT. It translates to CASSLGSRTSEPQHF.

The genes are TRBV3-1 and TRBJ2-1; 10 bases are shared with TRBD2. The CDR3 runs 17 residues. J gave up 6 bases and V 4 bases, and 12 bases lay outside the gene matches. The germline V gene has CDR1 LGHDT and CDR2 YNNKEL (reference sequence). CDR3 coding DNA: TGTGCCAGCAGCCTAAGAGGGTCTAGCGGGAGTCTCAATGAGCAGTTCTTC. Translation: CASSLRGSSGSLNEQFF.

In its sample, this clonotype was seen a few times. The rearrangement joins TRBV20-1 to TRBJ2-7; D perhaps matches TRBD2 (7 bases). In germline, CDR1 is DFQATT, CDR2 SNEGSKA (reference sequence). CDR3 length equals 16 residues. V was cut by 5 bases and J by 0 bases, with 20 bases left in between. CDR3 loop: CSAYLGGQGSSYEQYF. DNA of the CDR3: TGCAGTGCTTACCTGGGGGGGCAGGGGAGCTCCTACGAGCAGTACTTC.

The chain recombines TRBV29-1 with TRBJ2-3, with 7 positions matching TRBD1. V trimming: 4 bases; J trimming: 1 base; junction bases outside the gene matches: 5. The CDR3 runs to 14 residues. Looked up from germline, CDR1 is SQVTM and CDR2 is ANQGSEA. CDR3 coding DNA: TGCAGCGTTGTACAGGGGAGAGGCACAGATACGCAGTATTTT. Residues: CSVVQGRGTDTQYF.

CDR3 residues: CSVPLQETQYF. The CDR3 DNA sequence: TGCAGCGTTCCCCTACAAGAGACCCAGTACTTC. V and J are TRBV29-1 and TRBJ2-5, with unresolved D. CDR3 length equals 11 residues. From germline, CDR1 is SQVTM and CDR2 ANQGSEA. Trimming pared 5 bases from V and 2 bases from J, leaving 6 bases between. The variable domain in full, completed from reference TRBV29-1 and TRBJ2-5, reads SAVISQKPSRDICQRGTSLTIQCQVDSQVTMMFWYRQQPGQSLTLIATANQGSEATYESGFVIDKFPISRPNLTFSTLTVSNMSPEDSSIYLCSVPLQETQYFGPGTRLLVL.

The gene calls are TRBV6-6 and TRBJ2-3, with a weak D call TRBD2 (5 bases). The V gene lost 7 bases and the J gene lost 4 bases, with 9 bases spanning the gap. Germline lookup yields CDR1 MNHNY and CDR2 SVGAGI (reference sequence). The CDR3 totals 12 residues. CDR3 DNA: TGTGCCAGCACCCGGGGTGCAGATACGCAGTATTTT. Its translation: CASTRGADTQYF.

This clonotype was observed a few times. V usage is TRBV5-5 and J usage is TRBJ1-4; D possibly corresponds to TRBD1 (6 bases). The V and J ends lost 1 base and 8 bases respectively, with 15 bases between them. This CDR3 is built from 15 residues. The germline V gene has CDR1 SGHKS and CDR2 YYEKEE (reference sequence). CDR3 coding DNA: TGTGCCAGCAGCTTGACCACCGGAAGGGGGGAAAAACTGTTTTTT. Residues: CASSLTTGRGEKLFF.

The chain links TRBV28 to TRBJ2-5, with a possible D match to TRBD2 (5 bases). CDR1 is MDHEN, CDR2 SYDVKM, per germline. The CDR3 totals 13 residues. Trimming left V 11 bases short and J 5 bases short, with 18 bases between. CDR3: CAGKGPRRETQYF. The CDR3 coding sequence is TGTGCCGGCAAGGGCCCCCGGAGGGAGACCCAGTACTTC.

About this clonotype: The junction differs from germline at one of its ends, possibly a read error. This chain connects TRBV6-5 to TRBJ2-6, with a possible D match to TRBD2 (6 bases). CDR3 length: 17 residues. Germline V CDR1 and CDR2: MNHEY, SVGAGI. The CDR3 spells CASSYAGRSSGANVPTF. The CDR3 nucleotides are TGTGCCAGCAGTTACGCGGGAAGGAGCTCTGGGGCCAACGTCCCGACTTTC.

This clonotype was found once. This chain connects TRBV5-1 to TRBJ1-1; 8 nucleotides match TRBD1. Germline-derived CDR1 and CDR2 are SGHRS and YFSETQ. V dropped 8 bases and J dropped 4; count of bases not matched to a gene: 13. The length of the CDR3 is 15 residues. CDR3 sequence: CASKPDRAFSTEAFF. CDR3 bases: TGCGCCAGTAAACCGGACAGGGCTTTTAGCACTGAAGCTTTCTTT.

The chain recombines TRBV6-1 with TRBJ2-5; no reliable D call. The J call may be incorrect, as the DNA end agrees better with TRBJ2-7. The germline V gene has CDR1 MNHNS and CDR2 SASEGT. The CDR3 totals 17 residues. The CDR3 sequence: CASEMDTVSRRRYEQYF. CDR3 coding DNA: TGTGCCAGCGAAATGGATACAGTAAGCCGGCGTCGGTACGAGCAGTACTTC.

The J gene is TRBJ1-2, the V gene TRBV5-1; D remains ambiguous. V gave up 4 bases and J gave up 0 bases, with 16 bases separating them. From germline, CDR1 is SGHRS and CDR2 YFSETQ. The CDR3 runs to 16 residues. In DNA, the CDR3 is TGCGCCAGCAGCACACCACAAGGGCCGGCTAACTATGGCTACACCTTC. This translates into CASSTPQGPANYGYTF.